This T cell receptor (beta chain) was found in a study of T cell repertoires in cytomegalovirus infection. On the study more broadly: Public TCR beta signature analysis indicated the presence of both CMV infection and matching HLA type.

V lost 6 bases and J lost 0, with 9 bases in between. This CDR3 contains 14 residues. Study-wide points: Cumulative public TCR beta family frequency identified carriers of CMV plus the relevant HLA.

Each CDR3 protein gets one entry after TCRdb re-called the reads with MiXCR. The repertoire holds 700,000 to 950,000 distinct CDR3 sequences, with approximately 32% as singletons. On this clonotype: Antigen: not known.

The source material was cultured CD8+ T cells from PBMCs, sampled from culture after CMV antigen stimulation. This chain uses TRBV12-3 or TRBV12-4 with TRBJ1-5; D gene ambiguous. The TCR sequence derives from a human donor in good health (CMV status not recorded). Some clones in this sample may be carry-over from other donors' samples. CDR3 in DNA: TGTGCCAGCAGCCCTGACGATAGCAATCAGCCCCAGCATTTT. It codes for CASSPDDSNQPQHF.